This T cell receptor beta chain was recovered during a study of CD8+ T cells in alopecia areata. Across the whole study: It was oral tofacitinib, at 5 to 10 mg twice daily, that treated patients received. Tofacitinib dosing lasted 6 to 18 months, which was then followed by 6 months off drug.

J was trimmed by 3 bases and V by 1 base; bases with no gene match: 17. Germline-derived CDR1 and CDR2 are MGHRA and YSYEKL. This CDR3 spans 21 amino acids. As the sequencing template, cDNA was produced by extracting RNA and reverse transcribing it. Clones were read by immunoSEQ multiplex PCR, and TCRdb kept only the in-frame ones, dropping some. The sample records hundreds of thousands of clones, under 80% being singletons. Alopecia areata patients had lesional scalp punch biopsies and peripheral blood taken from them. This clone was detected once. Its antigen is undetermined. General observations from the study: Sharing of TCRs across patients appeared less clear than in mice, possibly for HLA-related reasons.

The clonotype originates from a human donor with alopecia areata. V and J are TRBV4-1 and TRBJ2-4; 11 bases fit TRBD2. Sequenced here: CD4+ T cells sorted from blood, sampled at week 0. CDR3 coding DNA: TGCGCCAGCAGCCAAGGTAGACGATCGACTAGCGGGGAACCGGGCAAAAACATTCAGTACTTC. Translating gives CASSQGRRSTSGEPGKNIQYF.